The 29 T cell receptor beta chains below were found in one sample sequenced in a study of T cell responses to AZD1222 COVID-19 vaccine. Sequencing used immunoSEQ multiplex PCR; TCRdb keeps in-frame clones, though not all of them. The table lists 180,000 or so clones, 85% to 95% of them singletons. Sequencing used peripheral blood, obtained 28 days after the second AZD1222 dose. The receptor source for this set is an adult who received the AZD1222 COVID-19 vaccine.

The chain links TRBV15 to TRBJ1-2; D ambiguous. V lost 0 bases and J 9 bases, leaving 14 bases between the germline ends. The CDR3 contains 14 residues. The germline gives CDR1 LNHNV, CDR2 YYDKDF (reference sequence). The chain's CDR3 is CATSREVGGWSYTF. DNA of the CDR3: TGTGCCACCAGCAGAGAAGTGGGCGGGTGGAGCTACACCTTC.

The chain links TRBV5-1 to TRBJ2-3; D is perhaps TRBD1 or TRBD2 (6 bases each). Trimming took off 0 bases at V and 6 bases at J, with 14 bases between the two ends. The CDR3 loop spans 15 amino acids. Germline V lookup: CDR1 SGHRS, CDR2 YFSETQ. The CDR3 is CASSLDGGRLDTQYF. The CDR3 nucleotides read TGCGCCAGCAGCTTGGATGGGGGGCGCCTGGATACGCAGTATTTT.

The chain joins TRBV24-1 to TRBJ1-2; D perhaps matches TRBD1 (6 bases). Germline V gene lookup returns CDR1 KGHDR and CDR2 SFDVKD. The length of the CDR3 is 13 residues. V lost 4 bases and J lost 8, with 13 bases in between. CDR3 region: CATSEHRDGGYTF. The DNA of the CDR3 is TGTGCCACCAGTGAACACAGGGATGGGGGCTACACCTTC.

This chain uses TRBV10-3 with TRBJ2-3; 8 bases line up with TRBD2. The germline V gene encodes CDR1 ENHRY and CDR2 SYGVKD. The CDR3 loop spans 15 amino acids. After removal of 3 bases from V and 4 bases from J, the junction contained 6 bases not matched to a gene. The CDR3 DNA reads TGTGCCATCAGTGACCGGGGGGGCGATTCAGATACGCAGTATTTT. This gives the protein CAISDRGGDSDTQYF.

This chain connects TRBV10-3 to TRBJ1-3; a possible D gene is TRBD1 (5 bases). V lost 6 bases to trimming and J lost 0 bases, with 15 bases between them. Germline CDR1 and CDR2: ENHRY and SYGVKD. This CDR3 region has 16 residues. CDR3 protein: CAISGGPPSSGNTIYF. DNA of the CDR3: TGTGCCATCAGCGGGGGACCTCCGAGCTCTGGAAACACCATATATTTT.

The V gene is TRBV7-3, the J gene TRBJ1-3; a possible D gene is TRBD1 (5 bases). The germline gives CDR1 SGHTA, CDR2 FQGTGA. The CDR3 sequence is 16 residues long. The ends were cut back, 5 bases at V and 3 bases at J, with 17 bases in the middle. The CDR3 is CASSRGPPKGGNTIYF. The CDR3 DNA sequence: TGTGCCAGCAGCAGGGGACCACCTAAGGGTGGAAACACCATATATTTT.

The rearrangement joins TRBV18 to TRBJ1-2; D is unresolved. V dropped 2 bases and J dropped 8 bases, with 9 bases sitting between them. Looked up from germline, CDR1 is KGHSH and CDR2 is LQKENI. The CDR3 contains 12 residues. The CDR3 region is CASSPGIVGYTF. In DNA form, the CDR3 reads TGTGCCAGCTCACCAGGGATCGTCGGCTACACCTTC.

CDR3 sequence: CASSPPRMTGGLGYTF. The CDR3 region has the DNA TGTGCCAGCTCACCACCCCGTATGACAGGGGGTCTTGGCTACACCTTC. The chain combines TRBV18 with TRBJ1-2; 9 nucleotides line up with TRBD1. V lost 0 bases and J lost 7; bases outside the gene matches: 9. The V gene's germline CDR1 is KGHSH and CDR2 LQKENI. The CDR3 has 16 amino acids. The whole variable domain, filled in from reference TRBV18 and TRBJ1-2, reads NAGVMQNPRHLVRRRGQEARLRCSPMKGHSHVYWYRQLPEEGLKFMVYLQKENIIDESGMPKERFSAEFPKEGPSILRIQQVVRGDSAAYFCASSPPRMTGGLGYTFGSGTRLTVV.

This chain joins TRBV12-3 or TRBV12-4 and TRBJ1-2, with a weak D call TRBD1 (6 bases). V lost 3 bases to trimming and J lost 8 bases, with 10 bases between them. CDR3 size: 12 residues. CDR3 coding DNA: TGTGCCAGCAGTTTTGGGGGGCAAGGCTACACCTTC. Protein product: CASSFGGQGYTF.

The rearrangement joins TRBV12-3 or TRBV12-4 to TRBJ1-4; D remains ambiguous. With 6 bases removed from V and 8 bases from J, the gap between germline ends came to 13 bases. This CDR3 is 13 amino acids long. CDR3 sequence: CASRNLGSEKLFF. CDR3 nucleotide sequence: TGTGCCAGCAGAAACCTAGGGTCCGAAAAACTGTTTTTT.

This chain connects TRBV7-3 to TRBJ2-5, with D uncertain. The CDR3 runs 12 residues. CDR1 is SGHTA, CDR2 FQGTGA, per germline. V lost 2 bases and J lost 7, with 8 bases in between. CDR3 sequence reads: CASSLPPGTQYF. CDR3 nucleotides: TGTGCCAGCAGCTTACCCCCCGGGACCCAGTACTTC. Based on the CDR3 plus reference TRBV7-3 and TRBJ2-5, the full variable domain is GAGVSQTPSNKVTEKGKYVELRCDPISGHTALYWYRQSLGQGPEFLIYFQGTGAADDSGLPNDRFFAVRPEGSVSTLKIQRTERGDSAVYLCASSLPPGTQYFGPGTRLLVL.

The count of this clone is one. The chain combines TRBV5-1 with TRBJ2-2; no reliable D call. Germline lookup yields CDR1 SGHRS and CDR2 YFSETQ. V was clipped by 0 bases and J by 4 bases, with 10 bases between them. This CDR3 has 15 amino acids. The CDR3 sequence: CASSLGSLGTGELFF. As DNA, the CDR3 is TGCGCCAGCAGCTTGGGATCCCTGGGCACCGGGGAGCTGTTTTTT.

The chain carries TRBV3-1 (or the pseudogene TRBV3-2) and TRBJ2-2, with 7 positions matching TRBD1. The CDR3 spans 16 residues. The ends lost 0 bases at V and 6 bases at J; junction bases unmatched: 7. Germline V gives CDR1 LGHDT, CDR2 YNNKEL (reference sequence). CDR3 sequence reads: CASSQDDREFAGELFF. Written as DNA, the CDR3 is TGTGCCAGCAGCCAAGATGACAGGGAATTCGCCGGGGAGCTGTTTTTT.

The CDR3 is CASKPDRGRAEAFF. CDR3 coding DNA: TGTGCCAGCAAACCCGACAGGGGAAGAGCTGAAGCTTTCTTT. The rearrangement links TRBV7-9 to TRBJ1-1, with TRBD1 matching 8 bases. The germline CDR1 and CDR2 sequences are SEHNR and FQNEAQ (reference sequence). V gave up 7 bases and J gave up 6 bases; unmatched junction bases: 10. This CDR3 has 14 residues.

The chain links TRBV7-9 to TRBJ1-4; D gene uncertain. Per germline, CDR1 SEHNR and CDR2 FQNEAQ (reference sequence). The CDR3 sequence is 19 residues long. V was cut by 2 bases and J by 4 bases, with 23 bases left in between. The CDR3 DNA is TGTGCCAGCAGCTTATCCCCCGGGGAGAACTATGAACTTAATGAAAAACTGTTTTTT. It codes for CASSLSPGENYELNEKLFF.

CDR3 sequence: CASSQNRAGGTNTEAFF. The CDR3 nucleotides read TGTGCCAGCAGCCAGAACCGGGCAGGAGGGACGAACACTGAAGCTTTCTTT. The rearrangement uses TRBV3-1 (or the pseudogene TRBV3-2) and TRBJ1-1, with D perhaps TRBD1 (5 bases). This CDR3 region has 17 residues. The V end lost 3 bases, the J end lost 1 base, and 18 bases lay between the germline ends. Germline loops: CDR1 LGHDT, CDR2 YNNKEL (reference sequence).

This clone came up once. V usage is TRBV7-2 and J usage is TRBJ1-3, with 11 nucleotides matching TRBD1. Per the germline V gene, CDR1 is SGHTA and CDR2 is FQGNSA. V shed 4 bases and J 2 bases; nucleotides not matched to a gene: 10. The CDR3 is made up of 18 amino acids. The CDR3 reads CASSSSGTGGTAGNTIYF. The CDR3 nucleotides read TGTGCCAGCAGCTCATCCGGGACAGGGGGAACAGCTGGAAACACCATATATTTT.

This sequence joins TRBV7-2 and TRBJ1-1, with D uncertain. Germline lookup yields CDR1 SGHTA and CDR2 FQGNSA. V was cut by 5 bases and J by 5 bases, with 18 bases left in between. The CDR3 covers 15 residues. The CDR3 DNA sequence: TGTGCCAGCAGCCCCGGTGGCACCCAACCAACTGAAGCTTTCTTT. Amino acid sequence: CASSPGGTQPTEAFF.

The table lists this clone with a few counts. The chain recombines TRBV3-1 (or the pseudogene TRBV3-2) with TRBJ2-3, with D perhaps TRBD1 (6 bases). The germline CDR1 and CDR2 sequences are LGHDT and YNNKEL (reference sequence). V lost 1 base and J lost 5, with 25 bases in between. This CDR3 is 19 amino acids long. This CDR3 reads CASSQGLGAGAHRKDTQYF. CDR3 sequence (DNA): TGTGCCAGCAGCCAAGGGCTAGGGGCAGGGGCACACCGCAAAGATACGCAGTATTTT.

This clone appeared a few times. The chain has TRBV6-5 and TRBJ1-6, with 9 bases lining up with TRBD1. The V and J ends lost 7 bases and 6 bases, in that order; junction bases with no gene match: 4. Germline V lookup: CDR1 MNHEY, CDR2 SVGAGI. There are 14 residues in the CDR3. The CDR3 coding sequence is TGTGCCAGCACCTCGACAGGGGGTAATTCACCCCTCCACTTT. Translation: CASTSTGGNSPLHF.

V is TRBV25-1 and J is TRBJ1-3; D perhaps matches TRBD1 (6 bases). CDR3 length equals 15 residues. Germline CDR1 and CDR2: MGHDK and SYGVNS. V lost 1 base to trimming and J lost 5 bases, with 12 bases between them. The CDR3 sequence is CASSELGQGRNTIYF. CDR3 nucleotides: TGTGCCAGCAGTGAATTGGGGCAGGGGAGAAACACCATATATTTT.

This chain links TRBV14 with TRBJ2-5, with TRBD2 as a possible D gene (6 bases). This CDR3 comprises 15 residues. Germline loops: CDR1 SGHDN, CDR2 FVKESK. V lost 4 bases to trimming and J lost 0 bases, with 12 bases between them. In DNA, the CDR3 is TGTGCCAGCAGCCCAGGGACTGTGTACCAAGAGACCCAGTACTTC. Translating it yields CASSPGTVYQETQYF.

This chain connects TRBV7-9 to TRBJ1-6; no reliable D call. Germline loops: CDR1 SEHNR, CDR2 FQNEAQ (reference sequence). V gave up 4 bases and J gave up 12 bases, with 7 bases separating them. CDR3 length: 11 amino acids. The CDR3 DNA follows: TGTGCCAGCAGCTCCACGGAACCCCTCCACTTT. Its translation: CASSSTEPLHF. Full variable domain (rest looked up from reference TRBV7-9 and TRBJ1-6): DTGVSQNPRHKITKRGQNVTFRCDPISEHNRLYWYRQTLGQGPEFLTYFQNEAQLEKSRLLSDRFSAERPKGSFSTLEIQRTEQGDSAMYLCASSSTEPLHFGNGTRLTVT.

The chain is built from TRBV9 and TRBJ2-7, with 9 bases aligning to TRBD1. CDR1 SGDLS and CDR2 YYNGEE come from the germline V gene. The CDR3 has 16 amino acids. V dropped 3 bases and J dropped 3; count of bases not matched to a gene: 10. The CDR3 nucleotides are TGTGCCAGCAGCGGAGGATTCCCGGGACAGGGCTACGAGCAGTACTTC. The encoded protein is CASSGGFPGQGYEQYF. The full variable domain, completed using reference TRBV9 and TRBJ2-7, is DSGVTQTPKHLITATGQRVTLRCSPRSGDLSVYWYQQSLDQGLQFLIQYYNGEERAKGNILERFSAQQFPDLHSELNLSSLELGDSALYFCASSGGFPGQGYEQYFGPGTRLTVT.

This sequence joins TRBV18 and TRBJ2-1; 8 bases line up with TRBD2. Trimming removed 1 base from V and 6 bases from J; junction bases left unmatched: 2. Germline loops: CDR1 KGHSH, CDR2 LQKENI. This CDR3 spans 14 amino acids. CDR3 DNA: TGTGCCAGCTCACCACAGCGGGGGTTCAATGAGCAGTTCTTC. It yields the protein CASSPQRGFNEQFF.

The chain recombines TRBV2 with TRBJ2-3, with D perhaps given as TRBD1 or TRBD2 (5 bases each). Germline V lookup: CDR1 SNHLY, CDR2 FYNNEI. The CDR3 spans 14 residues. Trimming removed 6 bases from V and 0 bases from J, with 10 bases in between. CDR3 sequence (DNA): TGTGCCAGCAGGGCAGGGACGAGCACAGATACGCAGTATTTT. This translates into CASRAGTSTDTQYF.

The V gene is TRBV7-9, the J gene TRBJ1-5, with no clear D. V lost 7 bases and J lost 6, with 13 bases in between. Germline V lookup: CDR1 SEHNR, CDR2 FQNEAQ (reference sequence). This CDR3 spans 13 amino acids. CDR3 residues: CASTHSPGQPQHF. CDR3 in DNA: TGTGCCAGCACCCATTCGCCCGGTCAGCCCCAGCATTTT.

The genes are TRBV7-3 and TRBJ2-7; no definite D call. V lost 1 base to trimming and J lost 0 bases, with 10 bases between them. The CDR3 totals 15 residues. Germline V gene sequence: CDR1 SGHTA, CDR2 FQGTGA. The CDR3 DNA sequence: TGTGCCAGCAGCTTAAATCCGGGCCTCTCCTACGAGCAGTACTTC. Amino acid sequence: CASSLNPGLSYEQYF. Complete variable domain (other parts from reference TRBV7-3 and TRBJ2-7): GAGVSQTPSNKVTEKGKYVELRCDPISGHTALYWYRQSLGQGPEFLIYFQGTGAADDSGLPNDRFFAVRPEGSVSTLKIQRTERGDSAVYLCASSLNPGLSYEQYFGPGTRLTVT.

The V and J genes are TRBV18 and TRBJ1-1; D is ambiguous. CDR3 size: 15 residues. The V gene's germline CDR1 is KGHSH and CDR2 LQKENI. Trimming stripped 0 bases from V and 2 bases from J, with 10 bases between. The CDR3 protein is CASSPPLTLNTEAFF. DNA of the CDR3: TGTGCCAGCTCACCACCTCTTACACTTAACACTGAAGCTTTCTTT.